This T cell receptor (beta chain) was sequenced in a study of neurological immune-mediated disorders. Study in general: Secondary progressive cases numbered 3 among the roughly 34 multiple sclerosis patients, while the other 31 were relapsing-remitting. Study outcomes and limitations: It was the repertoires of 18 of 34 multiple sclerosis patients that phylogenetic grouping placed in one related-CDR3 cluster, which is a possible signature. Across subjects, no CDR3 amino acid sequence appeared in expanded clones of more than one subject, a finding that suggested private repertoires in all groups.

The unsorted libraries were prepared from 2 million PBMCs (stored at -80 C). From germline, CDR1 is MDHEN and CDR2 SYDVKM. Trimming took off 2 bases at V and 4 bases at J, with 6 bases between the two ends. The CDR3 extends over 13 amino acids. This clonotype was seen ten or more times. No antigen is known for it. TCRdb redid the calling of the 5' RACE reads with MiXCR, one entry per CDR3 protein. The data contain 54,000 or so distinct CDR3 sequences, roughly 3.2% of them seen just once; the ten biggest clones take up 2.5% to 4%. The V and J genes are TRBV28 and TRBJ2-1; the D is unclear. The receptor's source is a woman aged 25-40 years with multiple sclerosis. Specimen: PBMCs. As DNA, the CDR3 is TGTGCCAGCAGTTTAGGGCGGTACAATGAGCAGTTCTTC. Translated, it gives CASSLGRYNEQFF.